These T cell receptor beta chains were read from a single sample in a study of PD-1 blockade in mismatch repair-deficient tumors. Produced via immunoSEQ multiplex PCR; TCRdb's table is partial and in-frame only. The table shows some 120,000 clones, with 65% to 80% occurring only once. The source was peripheral blood, collected 60 weeks after starting pembrolizumab. The receptors derive from an adult with mismatch repair-deficient cancer. Each CDR3 is given with its conserved first and last residue. A D gene is named only where the DNA matches it firmly. Size values are once, few and many counts, or a class for expanded clones, and some rows have none.

size: NA
V: TRBV9
D: NA
J: TRBJ2-1
DNA: TGTGCCAGCAGCCCCGGGACGCCCAGCTCCTACAATGAGCAGTTCTTC
CDR3: CASSPGTPSSYNEQFF

size: NA
V: TRBV9
D: NA
J: TRBJ2-5
DNA: TGTGCCAGCAGCGTAGCCCCGGGGGTCGGGGAGACCCAGTACTTC
CDR3: CASSVAPGVGETQYF

size: NA
V: TRBV27
D: NA
J: TRBJ2-5
DNA: TGTGCCAGCGCCCAGGGGTCCGGACGGGGACAAGAGACCCAGTACTTC
CDR3: CASAQGSGRGQETQYF

size: NA
V: TRBV15
D: NA
J: TRBJ1-2
DNA: TGTGCCACCAGCAGATCTAATTTGGAGTCGGATGGCTACACCTTC
CDR3: CATSRSNLESDGYTF

size: NA
V: TRBV2
D: NA
J: TRBJ1-5
DNA: TGTGCCAGCAGTGACCGGACAGTTAGCAATCAGCCCCAGCATTTT
CDR3: CASSDRTVSNQPQHF

size: few
V: TRBV18
D: TRBD1
J: TRBJ1-5
DNA: TGTGCCAGCTCACCGGGACAGAATCAGCCCCAGCATTTT
CDR3: CASSPGQNQPQHF

size: few
V: TRBV27
D: NA
J: TRBJ2-5
DNA: TGTGCCAGCAGTTTGGACAGGAGGGTAGGGGAGACCCAGTACTTC
CDR3: CASSLDRRVGETQYF

size: NA
V: TRBV27
D: NA
J: TRBJ1-5
DNA: TGTGCCAGCTCTAGAACGGGGGCAGGGCAGCCCCAGCATTTT
CDR3: CASSRTGAGQPQHF

size: NA
V: TRBV11-2
D: TRBD2
J: TRBJ2-7
DNA: TGTGCCAGCAGCTCAGGGACTAGCGGTAGCCACGAGCAGTACTTC
CDR3: CASSSGTSGSHEQYF

size: once
V: TRBV27
D: TRBD1
J: TRBJ1-2
DNA: TGTGCCAGCAGTCCCAGGGGGCGGGATGGCTACACCTTC
CDR3: CASSPRGRDGYTF

size: NA
V: TRBV2
D: NA
J: TRBJ2-1
DNA: TGTGCCAGCAGCGTGGCTGAGCAGTTCTTC
CDR3: CASSVAEQFF

size: few
V: TRBV7-3
D: NA
J: TRBJ1-5
DNA: TGTGCCAGCAGCTTGACGGACAGCAATAGCAATCAGCCCCAGCATTTT
CDR3: CASSLTDSNSNQPQHF

size: NA
V: TRBV15
D: NA
J: TRBJ1-1
DNA: TGTGCCACCAGCAGAATTTGGGACATCGACACTGAAGCTTTCTTT
CDR3: CATSRIWDIDTEAFF

size: NA
V: TRBV5-8
D: NA
J: TRBJ1-1
DNA: TGTGCCAGCACAGAAGCTGAAGCTTTCTTT
CDR3: CASTEAEAFF

size: NA
V: TRBV5-1
D: TRBD1
J: TRBJ2-5
DNA: TGCGCCAGCAGCCGTTGGACAGGGGAAGAGACCCAGTACTTC
CDR3: CASSRWTGEETQYF

size: NA
V: TRBV29-1
D: TRBD1
J: TRBJ2-4
DNA: TGCAGCGTTGAAAAGGGACAGGGTTTGGCCAAAAACATTCAGTACTTC
CDR3: CSVEKGQGLAKNIQYF

size: NA
V: TRBV6-5
D: NA
J: TRBJ1-3
DNA: TGTGCCAGCAGTTCTTTTTCTGGAAACACCATATATTTT
CDR3: CASSSFSGNTIYF

size: NA
V: TRBV10-1
D: NA
J: TRBJ1-1
DNA: TGCGCCAGCCCCCACCCTGGGGACACTGAAGCTTTCTTT
CDR3: CASPHPGDTEAFF

size: NA
V: TRBV7-9
D: TRBD2
J: TRBJ2-7
DNA: TGTGCCAGCAGCTTCTCCGGGACTAGCCTCGAGCAGTACTTC
CDR3: CASSFSGTSLEQYF

size: few
V: TRBV9
D: NA
J: TRBJ1-1
DNA: TGTGCCAGCAGCCTCACCCCCCCCGTCACTGAAGCTTTCTTT
CDR3: CASSLTPPVTEAFF

size: NA
V: TRBV29-1
D: TRBD1
J: TRBJ2-2
DNA: TGCAGCGCCTGGGGGACAGGGGACACCGGGGAGCTGTTTTTT
CDR3: CSAWGTGDTGELFF

size: NA
V: TRBV7-9
D: TRBD2
J: TRBJ2-3
DNA: TGTGCCAGCAGCCTGACCACTAGCGGACGCACAGATACGCAGTATTTT
CDR3: CASSLTTSGRTDTQYF

size: NA
V: TRBV5-1
D: TRBD2
J: TRBJ2-7
DNA: TGCGCCAGCAGCTCCGGGACTAGCAGCTACGAGCAGTACTTC
CDR3: CASSSGTSSYEQYF

size: NA
V: TRBV4-1
D: TRBD1
J: TRBJ1-4
DNA: TGCGCCAGCAGCCGCCTCGGGACAGGGGCTAATGAAAAACTGTTTTTT
CDR3: CASSRLGTGANEKLFF

size: NA
V: TRBV18
D: TRBD1
J: TRBJ1-5
DNA: TGTGCCAGCTCACCGCAGGGGGCCAGCAATCAGCCCCAGCATTTT
CDR3: CASSPQGASNQPQHF

size: NA
V: TRBV19
D: TRBD1
J: TRBJ1-1
DNA: TGTGCCAGTAGTATCCCACAGGGGAAGTGGACTGAAGCTTTCTTT
CDR3: CASSIPQGKWTEAFF

size: NA
V: TRBV15
D: TRBD2
J: TRBJ2-5
DNA: TGTGCCACCAGCAGACCGGGACTAGCGGGAATGGTGGAGACCCAGTACTTC
CDR3: CATSRPGLAGMVETQYF

size: few
V: TRBV27
D: NA
J: TRBJ2-3
DNA: TGTGCCAGCAGTTTATCGGCAGATACGCAGTATTTT
CDR3: CASSLSADTQYF

size: NA
V: TRBV2
D: NA
J: TRBJ1-5
DNA: TGTGCCAGCAGTGAACGAAAGTCGGGAAACAATCAGCCCCAGCATTTT
CDR3: CASSERKSGNNQPQHF

size: NA
V: TRBV5-8
D: TRBD2
J: TRBJ2-1
DNA: TGTGCCAGCAGCTCGACTAGCGTCCTATACTACAATGAGCAGTTCTTC
CDR3: CASSSTSVLYYNEQFF

size: few
V: TRBV7-7
D: NA
J: TRBJ1-5
DNA: TGTGCTAGCAGCTTTACGGAAAGTCAGCCCCAGCATTTT
CDR3: CASSFTESQPQHF

size: NA
V: TRBV11-2
D: NA
J: TRBJ1-5
DNA: TGTGCCAGCAGCTTAGATGGGGGGATTAATCAGCCCCAGCATTTT
CDR3: CASSLDGGINQPQHF

size: NA
V: TRBV14
D: TRBD2
J: TRBJ2-4
DNA: TGTGCCAGCAGCCAAGATTCGACTAGCGGAAACATTCAGTACTTC
CDR3: CASSQDSTSGNIQYF

size: NA
V: TRBV7-7
D: NA
J: TRBJ1-1
DNA: TGTGCTAGCAGCCGGGGTACCAACACTGAAGCTTTCTTT
CDR3: CASSRGTNTEAFF

size: NA
V: TRBV15
D: NA
J: TRBJ1-5
DNA: TGTGCCACCAGGGAAGGGGTAAATAATCAGCCCCAGCATTTT
CDR3: CATREGVNNQPQHF

size: once
V: TRBV6-5
D: NA
J: TRBJ2-1
DNA: TGTGCCAGCACCCCTACCACAGGAAACTACAATGAGCAGTTCTTC
CDR3: CASTPTTGNYNEQFF

size: once
V: TRBV9
D: TRBD1
J: TRBJ2-5
DNA: TGTGCCAGCAGCGCAGGACAGGGGCCGTTCGAGACCCAGTACTTC
CDR3: CASSAGQGPFETQYF

size: once
V: TRBV6-5
D: TRBD1
J: TRBJ1-1
DNA: TGTGGGACAGGGACATTAACTGAAGCTTTCTTT
CDR3: CGTGTLTEAFF

size: NA
V: TRBV11-3
D: TRBD2
J: TRBJ2-1
DNA: TGTGCCAGCAGCTTGGGCGGTAGCGGGAAAAGGAATGAGCAGTTCTTC
CDR3: CASSLGGSGKRNEQFF

size: NA
V: TRBV11-2
D: NA
J: TRBJ2-2
DNA: TGTGCCAGCACCCCTCTGGAAAACACCGGGGAGCTGTTTTTT
CDR3: CASTPLENTGELFF

size: NA
V: TRBV7-8
D: NA
J: TRBJ2-7
DNA: TGTGCCAGCAGCCCCAGGGGCCACGAGCAGTACTTC
CDR3: CASSPRGHEQYF

size: NA
V: TRBV9
D: NA
J: TRBJ2-7
DNA: TGTGCCAGCAGCGTACGACACGACCCCTACGAGCAGTACTTC
CDR3: CASSVRHDPYEQYF

size: few
V: TRBV7-2
D: NA
J: TRBJ1-5
DNA: TGTGCCAGCAGCAGAGGACATACGCAGCATTTT
CDR3: CASSRGHTQHF

size: NA
V: TRBV11-2
D: TRBD2
J: TRBJ2-5
DNA: TGTGCCAGCAGCCCTCGACTAGCGGGAGCAGAGACCCAGTACTTC
CDR3: CASSPRLAGAETQYF

size: NA
V: TRBV5-1
D: TRBD2
J: TRBJ2-7
DNA: TGCGCCAGCAGGGACGGACTAGCCGTGACCTACGAGCAGTACTTC
CDR3: CASRDGLAVTYEQYF

size: once
V: TRBV9
D: NA
J: TRBJ1-3
DNA: TGTGCCAGCAGCCCCGTTGGGAACTCTGGAAACACCATATATTTT
CDR3: CASSPVGNSGNTIYF

size: NA
V: TRBV7-9
D: NA
J: TRBJ2-5
DNA: TGTGCCAGCAGCTTACGGGGGGAGACCCAGTACTTC
CDR3: CASSLRGETQYF

size: NA
V: TRBV4-3
D: NA
J: TRBJ2-1
DNA: TGCGCCAGCAGCCAAGTTAGGGACGGTTACAATGAGCAGTTCTTC
CDR3: CASSQVRDGYNEQFF

size: NA
V: TRBV7-9
D: NA
J: TRBJ1-1
DNA: TGTGCCAGCAGCCGAGACAGCACTGAAGCTTTCTTT
CDR3: CASSRDSTEAFF

size: NA
V: TRBV19
D: NA
J: TRBJ2-7
DNA: TGTGCCAGTAAGTTAGCAGGGGGGTCCTACGAGCAGTACTTC
CDR3: CASKLAGGSYEQYF

size: NA
V: TRBV6-6
D: TRBD1
J: TRBJ1-2
DNA: TGTGCCAGCAGTTCTAACCTGGGACAGGGTTATGGCTACACCTTC
CDR3: CASSSNLGQGYGYTF

size: NA
V: TRBV5-4
D: NA
J: TRBJ2-7
DNA: TGTGCCAGCAGCTTGGCGGCCTATGGGAACGAGCAGTACTTC
CDR3: CASSLAAYGNEQYF

size: NA
V: TRBV18
D: NA
J: TRBJ2-5
DNA: TGTGCCAGCTCCCCCTCCGGGGAGACCCAGTACTTC
CDR3: CASSPSGETQYF

size: NA
V: TRBV6-1
D: NA
J: TRBJ2-1
DNA: TGTGCCAGCAGTGGAGGGAATGAGCAGTTCTTC
CDR3: CASSGGNEQFF

size: NA
V: TRBV7-3
D: TRBD1
J: TRBJ2-2
DNA: TGTGCCAGCAGAAGAGGGACAGGGGAAGCCGGGGAGCTGTTTTTT
CDR3: CASRRGTGEAGELFF

size: NA
V: TRBV30
D: NA
J: TRBJ1-2
DNA: TGTGCCTGGAGTGTACTGTATGGCTACACCTTC
CDR3: CAWSVLYGYTF

size: NA
V: TRBV6-1
D: NA
J: TRBJ2-1
DNA: TGTGCCAGCAGACGGGGGACTCAGCTCAATGAGCAGTTCTTC
CDR3: CASRRGTQLNEQFF

size: NA
V: TRBV7-3
D: NA
J: TRBJ2-1
DNA: TGTGCCAGCAGCTTAAACAGGGTAGGAGGTGAGCAGTTCTTC
CDR3: CASSLNRVGGEQFF

size: NA
V: TRBV23-1
D: NA
J: TRBJ1-1
DNA: TGCGCCAGCAGTCAGCCCGAAGCCATGAACACTGAAGCTTTCTTT
CDR3: CASSQPEAMNTEAFF